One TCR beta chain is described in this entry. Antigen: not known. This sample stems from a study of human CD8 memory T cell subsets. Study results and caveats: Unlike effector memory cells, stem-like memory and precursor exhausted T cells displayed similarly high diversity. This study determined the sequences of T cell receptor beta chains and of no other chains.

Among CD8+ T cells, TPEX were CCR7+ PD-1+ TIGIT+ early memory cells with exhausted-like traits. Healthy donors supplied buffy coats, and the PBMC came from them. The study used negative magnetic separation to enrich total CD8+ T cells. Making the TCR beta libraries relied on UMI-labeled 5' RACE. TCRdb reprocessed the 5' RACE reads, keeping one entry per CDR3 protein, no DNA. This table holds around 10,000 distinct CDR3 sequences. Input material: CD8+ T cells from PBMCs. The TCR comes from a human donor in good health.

The CDR3 region is CASSRTSTDTQYF. The chain combines TRBV4-1 with TRBJ2-3. From germline, CDR1 is MGHRA and CDR2 YSYEKL. This CDR3 spans 13 amino acids.